Presented here are 16 T cell receptor beta chains from one specimen sequenced in a study of blood T cell repertoires in COVID-19. Profiled with immunoSEQ multiplex PCR; TCRdb holds only in-frame clones, not every one. The data hold some 370,000 clones, with around 90% observed a single time. Sequencing was carried out using peripheral blood. The receptor source for this set is a man between 40 and 49 years old with acute or convalescent COVID-19.

This chain joins TRBV11-2 and TRBJ2-7; 7 nucleotides match TRBD1. V was pared by 5 bases and J by 0 bases, with 7 bases of the junction left unmatched. Looked up from germline, CDR1 is SGHAT and CDR2 is FQNNGV. The CDR3 is 15 residues long. The CDR3 DNA follows: TGTGCCAGCAGCCGACAGGGCCCAAACTCCTACGAGCAGTACTTC. As protein: CASSRQGPNSYEQYF.

The chain is built from TRBV10-3 and TRBJ2-3; D perhaps matches TRBD1 (6 bases). The CDR3 has 12 amino acids. Germline loops: CDR1 ENHRY, CDR2 SYGVKD. V dropped 10 bases and J dropped 3 bases, with 11 bases sitting between them. The CDR3 here is CATEGDTDTQYF. CDR3 in DNA: TGTGCCACCGAGGGGGATACAGATACGCAGTATTTT.

The chain couples TRBV7-8 to TRBJ2-7; maybe TRBD2 (5 bases). Trimming pared 4 bases from V and 5 bases from J, leaving 12 bases between. Germline CDR1 is SGHVS and CDR2 is FQNEAQ. The length of the CDR3 is 13 residues. The CDR3 DNA reads as TGTGCCAGCAGCTCGGGGTTGGTCGACGAGCAGTACTTC. As protein: CASSSGLVDEQYF.

The chain couples TRBV30 to TRBJ2-1; no clear D. CDR1 is GTSNPN and CDR2 is SVGIG in the germline V gene (reference sequence). The CDR3 length is 13 residues. The V end was cut by 2 bases, the J end by 3 bases, with 8 bases between. This CDR3 reads CAWSLLLYNEQFF. Written as DNA, the CDR3 is TGTGCCTGGAGTCTTTTACTCTACAATGAGCAGTTCTTC.

The chain has TRBV27 and TRBJ1-2; D uncertain. Between the trimmed V and J ends, which lost 2 bases and 1 base, there was a span of 8 bases. CDR1 and CDR2 from the germline V gene are MNHEY and SMNVEV (reference sequence). The CDR3 is 14 amino acids. The CDR3 protein is CASSLLGNNYGYTF. DNA for the CDR3: TGTGCCAGCAGTTTACTCGGTAATAACTATGGCTACACCTTC.

To note about this clone: One end of the junction is discordant with germline, which a read error may explain. The rearrangement uses TRBV7-7 and TRBJ2-5, with D possibly matching TRBD1 (7 bases). From germline, CDR1 is SSHAT and CDR2 FNYEAQ (reference sequence). The CDR3 contains 18 residues. CDR3 DNA: TGTGCTAGCAGCCCAACCCCTCAGGGGGGAGCGGGCCAGGAGACCCAGTACTTC. Protein: CASSPTPQGGAGQETQYF.

This rearrangement joins TRBV28 to TRBJ1-1, with 8 nucleotides matching TRBD1. The CDR3 has 14 residues. After removal of 8 bases from V and 6 bases from J, the junction contained 11 bases not matched to a gene. Germline V lookup: CDR1 MDHEN, CDR2 SYDVKM. The CDR3, as DNA: TGTGCCAGCCGCCGAACCGACAGGGGACCTGAAGCTTTCTTT. Its translation: CASRRTDRGPEAFF.

This chain connects TRBV2 to TRBJ1-1; TRBD1 agrees at 7 bases. The CDR3 length is 15 residues. Germline loops: CDR1 SNHLY, CDR2 FYNNEI. Trimming took 10 bases from V and 7 from J; bases not matched to a gene: 18. Here the CDR3 reads CATPPGTEKSIEAFF. CDR3 nucleotides: TGTGCCACCCCGCCCGGGACAGAAAAAAGTATTGAAGCTTTCTTT.

The chain joins TRBV1 to TRBJ2-4; TRBD2 is the table's D call, not checked against the DNA. TRBV1 is shown as a pseudogene. The CDR3 runs to 15 residues. The CDR3 protein is CTSWEAGGVKNIQYF. CDR3 coding DNA: TGCACCAGCTGGGAGGCGGGGGGGGTCAAAAACATTCAGTACTTC.

CDR3 DNA: TGTGCCAGTACCGTGACTAGCGGGGCAAATGAGCAGTTCTTC. As protein: CASTVTSGANEQFF. V and J are TRBV19 and TRBJ2-1; 11 nucleotides line up with TRBD2. This CDR3 spans 14 amino acids. The ends lost 7 bases at V and 7 bases at J; junction bases unmatched: 6. Germline loops: CDR1 LNHDA, CDR2 SQIVND (reference sequence). Full variable domain (missing parts from reference TRBV19 and TRBJ2-1): DGGITQSPKYLFRKEGQNVTLSCEQNLNHDAMYWYRQDPGQGLRLIYYSQIVNDFQKGDIAEGYSVSREKKESFPLTVTSAQKNPTAFYLCASTVTSGANEQFFGPGTRLTVL.

A single count supports this clone. The chain is built from TRBV11-2 and TRBJ2-5, with D possibly TRBD1 on 5 matching bases. V was cut by 5 bases and J by 1 base, with 14 bases left in between. This CDR3 spans 15 amino acids. CDR1 is SGHAT, CDR2 FQNNGV, per germline. For the CDR3, the DNA is TGTGCCAGCAGCCCGGCCGGACATGTCCAAGAGACCCAGTACTTC. Translated: CASSPAGHVQETQYF. Full variable domain (missing parts from reference TRBV11-2 and TRBJ2-5): EAGVAQSPRYKIIEKRQSVAFWCNPISGHATLYWYQQILGQGPKLLIQFQNNGVVDDSQLPKDRFSAERLKGVDSTLKIQPAKLEDSAVYLCASSPAGHVQETQYFGPGTRLLVL.

The chain carries TRBV19 and TRBJ2-3; no clear D. This CDR3 comprises 14 residues. Trimming shortened V by 11 bases and J by 2 bases, and 17 bases separated the two germline ends. Looked up from germline, CDR1 is LNHDA and CDR2 is SQIVND (reference sequence). The CDR3 bases are TGTGCCTCCAGTCCCTCGTCCGACACAGATACGCAGTATTTT. It translates to CASSPSSDTDTQYF.

This clone was seen only once. This chain joins TRBV19 and TRBJ1-5, with D maybe TRBD1 (5 bases). V lost 2 bases, J lost 7 bases, and 12 bases lay in between. CDR3 length: 14 amino acids. The germline CDR1 and CDR2 sequences are LNHDA and SQIVND (reference sequence). CDR3 nucleotides: TGTGCCAGTAGTATAACGGGGGGATTCCAGCCCCAGCATTTT. Amino acid sequence: CASSITGGFQPQHF.

This sequence joins TRBV19 and TRBJ1-5; TRBD1 matches 10 bases. The V and J ends lost 1 base and 4 bases, in that order; junction bases with no gene match: 4. From germline, CDR1 is LNHDA and CDR2 SQIVND (reference sequence). CDR3 length: 16 amino acids. CDR3: CASSIGPGQGNQPQHF. The CDR3 region has the DNA TGTGCCAGTAGTATAGGGCCGGGACAGGGGAATCAGCCCCAGCATTTT.

This chain connects TRBV28 to TRBJ2-2; D possibly corresponds to TRBD1 (6 bases). CDR1 and CDR2 (germline): MDHEN, SYDVKM. Trimming removed 6 bases from V and 2 bases from J, with 13 bases in between. This CDR3 is 15 amino acids long. This CDR3 is CASSSDRINTGELFF. The CDR3 DNA reads TGTGCCAGCAGCTCAGACAGGATCAACACCGGGGAGCTGTTTTTT.

The chain uses TRBV4-1 and TRBJ1-2; tentatively, D is TRBD1 (5 bases). The CDR3 is made up of 15 amino acids. Germline-derived CDR1 and CDR2 are MGHRA and YSYEKL. V lost 1 base and J 7 bases, leaving 16 bases between the germline ends. DNA of the CDR3: TGCGCCAGCAGCCAAGTTCTCGACAGTACGGTTGGCTACACCTTC. Translating gives CASSQVLDSTVGYTF.